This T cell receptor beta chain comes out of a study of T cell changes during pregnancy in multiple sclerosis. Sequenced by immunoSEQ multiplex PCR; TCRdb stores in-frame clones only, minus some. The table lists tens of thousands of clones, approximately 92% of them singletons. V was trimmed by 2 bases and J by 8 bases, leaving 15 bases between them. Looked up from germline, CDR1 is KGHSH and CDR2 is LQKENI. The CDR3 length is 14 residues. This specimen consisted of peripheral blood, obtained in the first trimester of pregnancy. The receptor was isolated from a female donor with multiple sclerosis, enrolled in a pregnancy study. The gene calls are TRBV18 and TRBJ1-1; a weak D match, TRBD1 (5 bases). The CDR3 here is CASSPMGRANEAFF. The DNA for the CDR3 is TGTGCCAGCTCACCAATGGGCAGGGCAAACGAAGCTTTCTTT. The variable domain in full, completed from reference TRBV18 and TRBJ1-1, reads NAGVMQNPRHLVRRRGQEARLRCSPMKGHSHVYWYRQLPEEGLKFMVYLQKENIIDESGMPKERFSAEFPKEGPSILRIQQVVRGDSAAYFCASSPMGRANEAFFGQGTRLTVV.